Below, 6 T cell receptor beta chains from the same sample are listed, as sequenced in a study of T cells in Graves' hyperthyroidism and ophthalmopathy. The CDR3 regions of TCR beta were amplified from RNA transcripts. The TCR CDR3 was amplified in a first-round RT-PCR using the HTBI primer set. TCRdb processed the multiplex PCR reads anew with MiXCR; each CDR3 protein has one entry. The table lists 450,000 to 650,000 distinct CDR3 sequences, around 21% of them singletons. Sequencing was performed on blood. The receptor source for this set is a man between 18 and 29 years old with Graves' hyperthyroidism.

This clonotype was observed a handful of times. CDR3 sequence: CASSYSTRDRVYEQYF. In DNA, the CDR3 is TGTGCCAGCAGTTACTCGACCCGGGACAGGGTTTACGAGCAGTACTTC. The chain carries TRBV6-5 and TRBJ2-7; TRBD1 agrees at 9 bases. V shed 0 bases and J 4 bases; nucleotides not matched to a gene: 7. The CDR3 spans 16 residues. CDR1 and CDR2 (germline): MNHEY, SVGAGI.

The table lists this clonotype with a few counts. The chain combines TRBV24-1 with TRBJ2-5; the D gene is possibly TRBD2 (6 bases). Germline V gene lookup returns CDR1 KGHDR and CDR2 SFDVKD. The CDR3 covers 15 residues. The V end was cut by 4 bases, the J end by 0 bases, with 11 bases between. CDR3 loop: CATSDRGTYQETQYF. The CDR3, as DNA: TGTGCCACCAGTGACCGCGGGACGTACCAAGAGACCCAGTACTTC.

Only a few counts were recorded for this clonotype. V usage is TRBV13 and J usage is TRBJ1-2; 7 bases are shared with TRBD1. Germline V gene lookup returns CDR1 PRHDT and CDR2 FYEKMQ (reference sequence). CDR3 length equals 15 residues. Trimming took 5 bases from V and 3 from J; bases not matched to a gene: 9. As DNA, the CDR3 is TGTGCCAGCAGCCTTGCAGGGGGGCAGGACTATGGCTACACCTTC. Translation: CASSLAGGQDYGYTF.

This clonotype occurred many times. CDR3 protein: CASSLALTENYGYTF. CDR3 coding DNA: TGTGCCAGCAGCTTAGCGCTGACAGAAAACTATGGCTACACCTTC. The chain carries TRBV7-2 and TRBJ1-2; TRBD1 is a possible D gene (5 bases). Trimming took off 0 bases at V and 2 bases at J, with 10 bases between the two ends. This CDR3 is built from 15 residues. The germline gives CDR1 SGHTA, CDR2 FQGNSA.

This clonotype appeared many times. This chain links TRBV5-1 with TRBJ1-1; D remains unclear. The germline V and J ends were trimmed by 0 bases and 0 bases, with 6 bases remaining between them. CDR3 size: 14 residues. Germline CDR1 is SGHRS and CDR2 is YFSETQ. The DNA of the CDR3 is TGCGCCAGCAGCTTGGACAGATTGAACACTGAAGCTTTCTTT. Protein sequence: CASSLDRLNTEAFF.

The CDR3 bases are TGTGCCTGGAGTGTCTTAGACGAGCAGTACTTC. This sequence encodes CAWSVLDEQYF. The V call is TRBV30, the J call TRBJ2-7; D gene uncertain. Germline CDR1 and CDR2: GTSNPN and SVGIG (reference sequence). The CDR3 totals 11 residues. With 0 bases removed from V and 5 bases from J, the gap between germline ends came to 5 bases.